These T cell receptor beta chains were read from a single sample in a study of shared clonotypes between healthy human individuals. The repertoire was sequenced with immunoSEQ multiplex PCR; TCRdb's copy has only in-frame clones and lacks some. The repertoire holds over 2,000,000 clones, with just under 95% as singletons. Sequences were obtained from naive CD8+ T cells from PBMCs. These receptors were taken from a man aged 18 to 35 in good health. Some clones in this sample may be carry-over from other donors' samples. The CDR3 runs from the conserved cysteine through the conserved F or W. Fields, in order: D gene, clone size, V gene, J gene, CDR3 DNA, CDR3 protein. The D gene is left open where the match is weak. Size values are once, few and many counts, or a class for expanded clones, and some rows have none.

-	-	TRBV19	TRBJ1-1	TGTGCCAGTAGTACCTATTTCCCTGAAGCTTTCTTT	CASSTYFPEAFF
-	-	TRBV15	TRBJ2-7	TGTGCCACCAGCAGGGACGGAGAGAGCTCCTACGAGCAGTACTTC	CATSRDGESSYEQYF
-	-	TRBV7-5	TRBJ2-3	TGTGTCAGAAGCTTAATAGCAACCACAGATACGCAGTATTTT	CVRSLIATTDTQYF
-	-	TRBV28	TRBJ2-1	TGTGCCAGCAGTTTATGGTCGAGAGGGGCGACCTACAATGAGCAGTTCTTC	CASSLWSRGATYNEQFF
TRBD2	once	TRBV28	TRBJ2-7	TGTGCCAGCAGTTTTGGGCCGGGAGGCACCTACGAGCAGTACTTC	CASSFGPGGTYEQYF
-	-	TRBV7-2	TRBJ1-5	TGTGCCAGCAGCCACGGTGATTGGCAGCCCCAGCATTTT	CASSHGDWQPQHF
TRBD2	-	TRBV7-6	TRBJ2-1	TGTGCCAGCAGCTCCCTGACTAGCGGGAGAAGGGATGAGCAGTTCTTC	CASSSLTSGRRDEQFF
TRBD2	-	TRBV14	TRBJ2-1	TGTGCCAGCAGCCTCGTAGCGGGAGTAGCCTACAATGAGCAGTTCTTC	CASSLVAGVAYNEQFF
-	-	TRBV14	TRBJ2-3	TGTGCCAGCAGCCAAGGGGCAGTCACAGATACGCAGTATTTT	CASSQGAVTDTQYF
-	-	TRBV7-9	TRBJ2-7	TGTGCCAGCAGCCGCGACGGAACCTACGAGCAGTACTTC	CASSRDGTYEQYF
-	-	TRBV4-3	TRBJ1-1	TGCGCCAGCAGCCAAGATCCCTCGAATGAAGCTTTCTTT	CASSQDPSNEAFF
-	-	TRBV27	TRBJ2-2	TGTGCCAGCAGTTCTCGAGGAAGCGGTGATACCGGGGAGCTGTTTTTT	CASSSRGSGDTGELFF
-	-	TRBV29-1	TRBJ2-1	TGCAGCCCTTGGATCCTGCGGGTCTCCTACAATGAGCAGTTCTTC	CSPWILRVSYNEQFF
TRBD1	-	TRBV27	TRBJ2-7	TGTGCCAGCAGTTCCGGGACAGGGGTTGGATACGAGCAGTACTTC	CASSSGTGVGYEQYF
-	-	TRBV27	TRBJ2-2	TGTGCCAGCAGTCCCTGGCCCCCCGAGGTCACCGGGGAGCTGTTTTTT	CASSPWPPEVTGELFF
-	-	TRBV2	TRBJ2-3	TGTGCCACCCATGATAACACAGATACGCAGTATTTT	CATHDNTDTQYF
-	-	TRBV4-3	TRBJ1-4	TGCGCCAGCAGCCCTTTGGGGGAGACTAATGAAAAACTGTTTTTT	CASSPLGETNEKLFF